A selection of T cell receptor beta chains follows, all from one sample in a study of blood T cell repertoires in COVID-19. Sequenced by immunoSEQ multiplex PCR; TCRdb stores in-frame clones only, minus some. Of about 420,000 clones detected, 85% to 90% appear once; the ten largest clones hold roughly 0.78%. Input material: peripheral blood. Receptors originate from a man aged 18 to 35 with COVID-19, enrolled during active disease. The CDR3 runs from the conserved cysteine through the conserved F or W. D genes are given only for firm matches. Clone sizes are given selectively: once, few, many, or a class where the clone is expanded.

clone size: NA
V gene: TRBV7-8
D gene: TRBD1
J gene: TRBJ1-3
CDR3 protein: CASSPGTGRIGNTIYF
CDR3 DNA: TGTGCCAGCAGCCCGGGGACAGGGAGAATTGGAAACACCATATATTTT

clone size: NA
V gene: TRBV5-5
D gene: TRBD1
J gene: TRBJ1-6
CDR3 protein: CASSYGTGGNSPLHF
CDR3 DNA: TGTGCCAGCAGCTACGGGACAGGCGGTAATTCACCCCTCCACTTT

clone size: NA
V gene: TRBV15
D gene: TRBD2
J gene: TRBJ2-1
CDR3 protein: CATSGRTSGSNEQFF
CDR3 DNA: TGTGCCACCAGCGGCCGGACTAGCGGGAGCAATGAGCAGTTCTTC

clone size: NA
V gene: TRBV10-2
D gene: TRBD1
J gene: TRBJ2-7
CDR3 protein: CASRTGTASYEQYF
CDR3 DNA: TGCGCCAGCAGGACCGGGACAGCCTCCTACGAGCAGTACTTC

clone size: NA
V gene: TRBV18
D gene: NA
J gene: TRBJ1-5
CDR3 protein: CASSPQGGPSNQPQHF
CDR3 DNA: TGTGCCAGCTCACCACAAGGGGGACCTAGCAATCAGCCCCAGCATTTT

clone size: NA
V gene: TRBV15
D gene: TRBD2
J gene: TRBJ2-7
CDR3 protein: CATSREASGPLFSYEQYF
CDR3 DNA: TGTGCCACCAGCAGAGAGGCTAGCGGGCCACTTTTCTCCTACGAGCAGTACTTC

clone size: NA
V gene: TRBV5-4
D gene: TRBD1
J gene: TRBJ2-5
CDR3 protein: CASSPTGGETQYF
CDR3 DNA: TGTGCCAGCAGCCCGACAGGGGGGGAGACCCAGTACTTC

clone size: NA
V gene: TRBV10-2
D gene: NA
J gene: TRBJ2-1
CDR3 protein: CASSGEGGISGLNNEQFF
CDR3 DNA: TGCGCCAGCAGTGGGGAGGGGGGCATAAGCGGACTAAACAATGAGCAGTTCTTC

clone size: NA
V gene: TRBV29-1
D gene: NA
J gene: TRBJ1-6
CDR3 protein: CSVRDNDFSPLHF
CDR3 DNA: TGCAGCGTCCGGGACAATGATTTTTCACCCCTCCACTTT

clone size: NA
V gene: TRBV27
D gene: TRBD2
J gene: TRBJ2-7
CDR3 protein: CASSPRGGGSYEQYF
CDR3 DNA: TGTGCCAGCAGTCCCCGCGGGGGGGGCTCCTACGAGCAGTACTTC

clone size: NA
V gene: TRBV19
D gene: TRBD2
J gene: TRBJ2-7
CDR3 protein: CASSSAGGLSFEQYF
CDR3 DNA: TGTGCCAGTAGTAGCGCGGGGGGGCTATCGTTCGAGCAGTACTTC

clone size: NA
V gene: TRBV2
D gene: NA
J gene: TRBJ1-4
CDR3 protein: CASSGGEYEKLFF
CDR3 DNA: TGTGCCAGCAGTGGGGGGGAGTATGAAAAACTGTTTTTT

clone size: NA
V gene: TRBV5-4
D gene: TRBD1
J gene: TRBJ1-6
CDR3 protein: CASSPGTVNSPLHF
CDR3 DNA: TGTGCCAGCAGCCCCGGGACAGTAAATTCACCCCTCCACTTT

clone size: NA
V gene: TRBV14
D gene: NA
J gene: TRBJ2-1
CDR3 protein: CASSQPPPGLNEQFF
CDR3 DNA: TGTGCCAGCAGCCAACCCCCGCCAGGGCTCAATGAGCAGTTCTTC

clone size: NA
V gene: TRBV27
D gene: TRBD2
J gene: TRBJ2-5
CDR3 protein: CASSLSASGIQETQYF
CDR3 DNA: TGTGCCAGCAGTTTATCGGCTAGCGGGATCCAAGAGACCCAGTACTTC

clone size: few
V gene: TRBV4-1
D gene: NA
J gene: TRBJ2-7
CDR3 protein: CASSQLAGSNGDEQYF
CDR3 DNA: TGCGCCAGCAGCCAACTCGCCGGGAGTAACGGCGACGAGCAGTACTTC

clone size: NA
V gene: TRBV9
D gene: TRBD1
J gene: TRBJ2-6
CDR3 protein: CASSVGRDRATGANVLTF
CDR3 DNA: TGTGCCAGCAGCGTAGGCCGGGACAGGGCCACTGGGGCCAACGTCCTGACTTTC

clone size: NA
V gene: TRBV4-1
D gene: NA
J gene: TRBJ2-7
CDR3 protein: CASSPRGPYEQYF
CDR3 DNA: TGCGCCAGCAGCCCTAGAGGCCCCTACGAGCAGTACTTC

clone size: NA
V gene: TRBV12-5
D gene: NA
J gene: TRBJ2-7
CDR3 protein: CASGLGWGLDSYEQYF
CDR3 DNA: TGTGCTAGTGGTTTGGGGTGGGGCCTTGACTCCTACGAGCAGTACTTC

clone size: NA
V gene: TRBV6-5
D gene: TRBD1
J gene: TRBJ2-7
CDR3 protein: CASSYGQGSSYEQYF
CDR3 DNA: TGTGCCAGCAGTTACGGACAGGGGTCGTCCTACGAGCAGTACTTC

clone size: NA
V gene: TRBV5-1
D gene: NA
J gene: TRBJ2-5
CDR3 protein: CASSRGRGGETQYF
CDR3 DNA: TGCGCCAGCAGCAGGGGGAGAGGAGGAGAGACCCAGTACTTC

clone size: NA
V gene: TRBV27
D gene: TRBD2
J gene: TRBJ2-1
CDR3 protein: CASSPLESSGSNEQFF
CDR3 DNA: TGTGCCAGCAGTCCTCTTGAATCTAGCGGGAGCAATGAGCAGTTCTTC

clone size: NA
V gene: TRBV19
D gene: TRBD1
J gene: TRBJ2-7
CDR3 protein: CASSPGQGFYEQYF
CDR3 DNA: TGTGCCAGTAGTCCGGGACAGGGGTTCTACGAGCAGTACTTC

clone size: once
V gene: TRBV10-2
D gene: TRBD1
J gene: TRBJ2-3
CDR3 protein: CASSETGGSITDTQYF
CDR3 DNA: TGCGCCAGCAGTGAGACAGGGGGGTCGATCACAGATACGCAGTATTTT

clone size: NA
V gene: TRBV6-6
D gene: TRBD1
J gene: TRBJ1-5
CDR3 protein: CASNDRGSQPQHF
CDR3 DNA: TGTGCCAGCAACGACAGGGGAAGTCAGCCCCAGCATTTT

clone size: NA
V gene: TRBV20-1
D gene: NA
J gene: TRBJ2-1
CDR3 protein: CSAGSNEQFF
CDR3 DNA: TGCAGTGCTGGTAGCAATGAGCAGTTCTTC

clone size: NA
V gene: TRBV3-1/TRBV3-2
D gene: NA
J gene: TRBJ2-7
CDR3 protein: CASSQDGGPYEQYF
CDR3 DNA: TGTGCCAGCAGCCAAGATGGCGGCCCCTACGAGCAGTACTTC

clone size: NA
V gene: TRBV5-4
D gene: NA
J gene: TRBJ2-7
CDR3 protein: CASSPAPDWGTYEQYF
CDR3 DNA: TGTGCCAGCAGCCCCGCTCCGGACTGGGGTACCTACGAGCAGTACTTC

clone size: NA
V gene: TRBV10-1
D gene: NA
J gene: TRBJ2-2
CDR3 protein: CASTAVRPGELFF
CDR3 DNA: TGCGCCAGTACGGCGGTCCGGCCCGGGGAGCTGTTTTTT

clone size: NA
V gene: TRBV24-1
D gene: NA
J gene: TRBJ2-2
CDR3 protein: CATSARTSGELFF
CDR3 DNA: TGTGCCACCAGTGCCCGGACATCCGGGGAGCTGTTTTTT

clone size: NA
V gene: TRBV18
D gene: TRBD2
J gene: TRBJ2-1
CDR3 protein: CASSPNGLAGAYNEQFF
CDR3 DNA: TGTGCCAGCTCACCGAACGGACTAGCGGGGGCCTACAATGAGCAGTTCTTC

clone size: NA
V gene: TRBV7-6
D gene: TRBD1
J gene: TRBJ1-4
CDR3 protein: CASSRDRAGEKLFF
CDR3 DNA: TGTGCCAGCAGCCGGGACAGGGCCGGGGAAAAACTGTTTTTT

clone size: NA
V gene: TRBV9
D gene: TRBD1
J gene: TRBJ2-7
CDR3 protein: CASSPRQGTEQYF
CDR3 DNA: TGTGCCAGCAGCCCTCGACAGGGGACCGAGCAGTACTTC

clone size: NA
V gene: TRBV7-6
D gene: NA
J gene: TRBJ1-3
CDR3 protein: CASSLAAGSGNTIYF
CDR3 DNA: TGTGCCAGCAGCTTAGCGGCAGGCTCTGGAAACACCATATATTTT

clone size: many
V gene: TRBV27
D gene: NA
J gene: TRBJ1-6
CDR3 protein: CASTRVGAGNSPLHF
CDR3 DNA: TGTGCCAGCACCCGAGTGGGGGCGGGCAATTCACCCCTCCACTTT

clone size: NA
V gene: TRBV7-2
D gene: TRBD2
J gene: TRBJ2-2
CDR3 protein: CASSLMVAGPTGELFF
CDR3 DNA: TGTGCCAGCAGCTTAATGGTAGCGGGCCCGACCGGGGAGCTGTTTTTT

clone size: NA
V gene: TRBV18
D gene: NA
J gene: TRBJ1-1
CDR3 protein: CASSNTAGVGNTEAFF
CDR3 DNA: TGTGCCAGCTCAAATACGGCAGGGGTGGGGAACACTGAAGCTTTCTTT

clone size: NA
V gene: TRBV18
D gene: NA
J gene: TRBJ1-5
CDR3 protein: CASSLGFNQPQHF
CDR3 DNA: TGTGCCAGCTCACTCGGGTTCAATCAGCCCCAGCATTTT

clone size: NA
V gene: TRBV4-1
D gene: NA
J gene: TRBJ2-7
CDR3 protein: CASSQDTQGSYEQYF
CDR3 DNA: TGCGCCAGCAGCCAAGATACGCAGGGTTCCTACGAGCAGTACTTC

clone size: few
V gene: TRBV27
D gene: TRBD1
J gene: TRBJ1-5
CDR3 protein: CASSASTGTGSSNQPQHF
CDR3 DNA: TGTGCCAGCAGTGCCTCGACCGGGACAGGGAGTAGCAATCAGCCCCAGCATTTT

clone size: NA
V gene: TRBV29-1
D gene: TRBD1
J gene: TRBJ1-1
CDR3 protein: CSVEYRGTMNTEAFF
CDR3 DNA: TGCAGCGTTGAGTACAGGGGAACAATGAACACTGAAGCTTTCTTT

clone size: NA
V gene: TRBV5-1
D gene: TRBD2
J gene: TRBJ2-5
CDR3 protein: CASSKAGAGQETQYF
CDR3 DNA: TGCGCCAGCAGCAAAGCGGGAGCAGGCCAAGAGACCCAGTACTTC

clone size: NA
V gene: TRBV5-1
D gene: TRBD1
J gene: TRBJ2-2
CDR3 protein: CASTQGAFDTGELFF
CDR3 DNA: TGCGCCAGCACCCAGGGGGCGTTTGACACCGGGGAGCTGTTTTTT

clone size: once
V gene: TRBV2
D gene: NA
J gene: TRBJ1-5
CDR3 protein: CASSEALLENQPQHF
CDR3 DNA: TGTGCCAGCAGTGAAGCGCTTCTGGAGAATCAGCCCCAGCATTTT